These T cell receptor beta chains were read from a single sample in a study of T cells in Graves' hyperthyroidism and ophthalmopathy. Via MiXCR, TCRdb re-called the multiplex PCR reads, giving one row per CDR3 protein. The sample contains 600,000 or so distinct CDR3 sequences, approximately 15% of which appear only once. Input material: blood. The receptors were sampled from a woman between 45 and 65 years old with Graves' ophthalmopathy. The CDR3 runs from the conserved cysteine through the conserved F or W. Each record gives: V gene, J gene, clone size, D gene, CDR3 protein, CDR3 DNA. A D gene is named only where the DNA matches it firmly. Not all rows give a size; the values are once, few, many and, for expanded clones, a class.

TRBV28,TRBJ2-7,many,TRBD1,CASSVTGQYPSYEQYF,TGTGCCAGCAGTGTCACGGGACAGTACCCTTCCTACGAGCAGTACTTC
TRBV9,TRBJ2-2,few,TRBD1,CASSAGTGGDTGELFF,TGTGCCAGCAGCGCGGGGACAGGGGGGGACACCGGGGAGCTGTTTTTT
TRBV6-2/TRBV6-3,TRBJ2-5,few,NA,CASSYRQLDLIETQYF,TGTGCCAGCAGTTACCGCCAGCTAGATCTGATAGAGACCCAGTACTTC
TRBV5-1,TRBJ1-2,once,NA,CASTPSSGEGGYTF,TGCGCCAGCACCCCATCATCGGGGGAAGGAGGCTACACCTTC
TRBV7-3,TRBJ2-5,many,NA,CASSSGLGQETQYF,TGTGCCAGCAGCTCCGGGTTGGGGCAAGAGACCCAGTACTTC
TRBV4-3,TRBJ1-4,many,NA,CASSLRFNEKLFF,TGCGCCAGCAGCCTACGGTTTAATGAAAAACTGTTTTTT
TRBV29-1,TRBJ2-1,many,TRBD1,CSSRDRVVHEQFF,TGCAGCTCCCGGGACAGGGTTGTCCATGAGCAGTTCTTC
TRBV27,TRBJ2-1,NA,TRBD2,CASSKTSGKQFF,TGTGCCAGCAGTAAGACTAGCGGGAAGCAGTTCTTC
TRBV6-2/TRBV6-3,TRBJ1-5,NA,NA,CASSSGVHGNQPQHF,TGTGCCAGCAGTTCTGGGGTCCATGGCAATCAGCCCCAGCATTTT
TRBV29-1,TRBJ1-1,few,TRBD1,CSVAYTGTGGAFF,TGCAGCGTTGCATATACCGGGACAGGCGGAGCTTTCTTT
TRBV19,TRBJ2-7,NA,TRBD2,CASSIIAGYSYEQYF,TGTGCCAGTAGTATCATAGCGGGTTACTCCTACGAGCAGTACTTC
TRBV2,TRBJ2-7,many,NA,CASSEAGGFYEQYF,TGTGCCAGCAGTGAAGCAGGCGGGTTCTACGAGCAGTACTTC
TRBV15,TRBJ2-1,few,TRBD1,CATRQGATNEQFF,TGTGCCACCAGGCAGGGGGCAACGAATGAGCAGTTCTTC
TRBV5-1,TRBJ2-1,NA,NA,CASSLGTKDNEQFF,TGCGCCAGCAGCTTGGGAACTAAGGACAATGAGCAGTTCTTC
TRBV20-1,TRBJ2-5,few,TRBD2,CSAREFWLAGRSGAETQYF,TGCAGTGCTAGAGAATTTTGGCTAGCGGGTCGGTCGGGTGCGGAGACCCAGTACTTC
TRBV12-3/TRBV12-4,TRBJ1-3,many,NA,CASRQGTGNTIYF,TGTGCCAGCAGGCAGGGAACTGGAAACACCATATATTTT
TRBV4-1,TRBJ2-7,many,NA,CASSGFPGSSYEQYF,TGCGCCAGCAGCGGGTTTCCAGGGAGCTCCTACGAGCAGTACTTC
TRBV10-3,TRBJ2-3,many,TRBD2,CAISDQGLAASTDTQYF,TGTGCCATCAGTGACCAAGGACTAGCGGCTAGCACAGATACGCAGTATTTT
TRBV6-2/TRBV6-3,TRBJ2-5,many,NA,CASSYRNREETQYF,TGTGCCAGCAGTTACCGCAACAGGGAAGAGACCCAGTACTTC
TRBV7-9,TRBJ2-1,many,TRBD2,CASSLDLRGRKKNNEQFF,TGTGCCAGCAGCTTAGATCTTCGCGGGAGGAAAAAAAACAATGAGCAGTTCTTC
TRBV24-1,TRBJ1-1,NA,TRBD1,CATSDRTGEGAFF,TGTGCCACCAGTGATCGAACAGGGGAGGGGGCTTTCTTT
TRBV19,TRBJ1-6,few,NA,CASSIRRQSSYNSPLHF,TGTGCCAGTAGTATCCGGCGGCAGAGCTCCTATAATTCACCCCTCCACTTT
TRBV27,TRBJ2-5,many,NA,CASSLMRGETQYF,TGTGCCAGCAGTTTAATGCGGGGAGAGACCCAGTACTTC